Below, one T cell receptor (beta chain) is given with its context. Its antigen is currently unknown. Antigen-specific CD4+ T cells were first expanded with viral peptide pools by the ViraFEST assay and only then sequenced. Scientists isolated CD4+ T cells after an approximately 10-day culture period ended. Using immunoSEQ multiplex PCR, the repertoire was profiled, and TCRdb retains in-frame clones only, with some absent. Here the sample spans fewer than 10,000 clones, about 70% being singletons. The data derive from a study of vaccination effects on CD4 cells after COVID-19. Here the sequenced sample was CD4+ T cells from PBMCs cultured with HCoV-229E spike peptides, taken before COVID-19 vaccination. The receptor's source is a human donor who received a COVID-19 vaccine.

In DNA form, the CDR3 reads TGTGCCAGCAGTGAAGCGCTTGGGGGGGCCGCCGGGGAGCTGTTTTTT. Translation gives CASSEALGGAAGELFF. The chain couples TRBV6-1 to TRBJ2-2, with D tentatively TRBD2 (7 bases). Deletions cut 0 bases from V and 6 bases from J, with 14 bases between. CDR1 MNHNS and CDR2 SASEGT come from the germline V gene. The CDR3 totals 16 residues.